This TCR beta chain appears in the sequencing data of a study of shared clonotypes between healthy human individuals (dated by TCRdb to the early 2020s). Regarding the research as a whole: A couple of women and three men aged 18 to 49 years were included in the cohort. Different laboratories and diverse techniques were used to prepare libraries and sequence TCR repertoires, to increase sequencing depth and limit assay-specific biases. Each donor's leukapheresis produced roughly between about 0.8 and 10 billion PBMCs. Per donor, three plates each were used for CD4 naive and CD4 memory, two for CD8 naive, and one for CD8 memory. The study deeply sequenced blood TCR repertoires of several healthy adults to estimate repertoire size and the extent of clonotype sharing between individuals.

The donors were healthy, HIV-negative adults who had no recently reported acute infections or vaccinations. Every donor was a Caucasian adult residing in Nashville, Tennessee, USA. Magnetic negative selection was used to enrich CD4+ T cells, after which naive cells were positively selected on CD45RA and the negative fraction became the memory subset. Blood was obtained by leukapheresis, after which PBMCs were separated by Ficoll-Histopaque density gradient centrifugation and cryopreserved in liquid nitrogen vapor phase. Analytical flow cytometry was used to check the purity and quantity of each magnetically sorted T cell population. Genomic DNA was isolated from each sorted fraction and quantified by UV absorbance on a Nanodrop 2000c. TCR CDR3 regions were amplified from genomic DNA by multiplex PCR using the deep immunoSEQ assay. Extracted genomic DNA from each cell subset was spread evenly across all wells of several immunoSEQ 96-well plates, with each plate serving as a replicate. For sorted subsets, each replicate PCR was loaded with around 200 ng genomic DNA, equivalent to 30,000 or so T cell genomes. Purified libraries were quantified with a Qubit 3.0 fluorometer, sized on a Bioanalyzer 2100, and re-quantified with the KAPA Library Quantification kit. Each immunoSEQ 96-well plate was sequenced on its own single-read 150-cycle Illumina NextSeq 550 flow cell. Per the authors' processing: Because the immunoSEQ output included only junctional sequences and no quality scores, the filtering could not be the same as the filtering used for full-length reads. To assign V/J genes and CDR3, sequences were annotated using PyIR, a Python wrapper for IgBLAST v1.9, with IMGT germline references. Reads were filtered out if the reads had weak V/J assignments (E-value above 1e-6), no CDR3, stop codons, out-of-frame junctions, or ambiguous translated residues. V3J clonotypes were defined as sequences sharing the same inferred V gene, J gene, and CDR3 amino acid sequence. Percentage overlap between repertoires was computed as shared unique clonotypes divided by the size of the smaller repertoire. Three approaches were used to assess repertoire richness: RTK rarefaction, the Chao1 estimator, and Recon v2.1 estimates of unobserved clonotypes. OLGA was used to compute generation probabilities for all TCRbeta clonotypes that the gDNA method yielded from four donors. Not all clones reach the TCRdb copy of this immuneACCESS table, which keeps in-frame sequences only. Checked studies attribute under half of the gap to unresolved V genes and leave the rest unexplained. V and J calls and clone size are as listed in that table; D and trimming were resolved from the DNA. The sample contains roughly 2 million clones, 90% to 97% of them found a single time. The top ten hold around 0.13% of the sample.

Germline trimming: 8 bases from V, 3 bases from J; junction bases outside gene matches: 8. Including the terminal cysteine and phenylalanine, the CDR3 comprises 15 residues. CDR3 DNA only is kept here, 45 bases in frame from base 1. CDR1 and CDR2 (SNHLY, FYNNEI) derive from the germline V gene. Findings and caveats that apply to the study as a whole: Roughly 5% of naive CD4, around 3.6% of naive CD8, 2.3% of memory CD4, and 0.4% of memory CD8 clonotypes were shared across several donors. Estimated clonotype richness was generally larger for naive than for memory subsets. Because the study included only a small number of donors, the genetic and exposure-history diversity represented was limited. Rarefaction of sorted-subset datasets indicated incomplete sequencing despite the large sequencing depth. Based on pairwise subsampling, the degree of clonotype sharing among donors was expected to be affected by sequencing depth. Sampling was restricted to blood, and TCR repertoires in tissues likely differ from the TCR repertoires found in blood. Clonotypes shared by all four sorted-subset donors showed higher generation probabilities than non-shared clonotypes.

With regard to this clone: Its recognized antigen is unknown. No much larger clonotype is one base removed from it; base qualities were not supplied.

Sequences were obtained from naive CD4+ T cells sorted from blood. The cell subset or site label for this specimen denotes: CD45RA+ positively selected. The TCR sequence derives from a man aged 18-30 years in good health. This receptor chain uses TRBV2 and TRBJ2-5, with 11 junctional bases fitting TRBD1. The CDR3 amino acid sequence is: CASGLDRGREETQYF. The DNA sequence is TGTGCCAGCGGGCTGGACAGGGGGCGAGAAGAGACCCAGTACTTC.